This passage covers 3 T cell receptor beta chains from one sample sequenced in a study of T cell responses to AZD1222 COVID-19 vaccine. Produced via immunoSEQ multiplex PCR; TCRdb's table is partial and in-frame only. This table has roughly 120,000 clones, around 94% appearing once. Sequenced material: peripheral blood, taken on day 0 of AZD1222 vaccination. The receptors were gathered from an adult in good health.

The V and J genes are TRBV3-1 (or the pseudogene TRBV3-2) and TRBJ1-1; unclear D gene. The CDR3 runs 15 residues. V lost 1 base, J lost 4 bases, and 13 bases lay in between. Per the germline V gene, CDR1 is LGHDT and CDR2 is YNNKEL (reference sequence). This CDR3 reads CASSQVVGSGTEAFF. The CDR3 coding sequence is TGTGCCAGCAGCCAAGTCGTGGGGTCGGGCACTGAAGCTTTCTTT.

In regard to this clone: An end of the junction differs from the germline gene, which may be a read error. The chain combines TRBV29-1 with TRBJ2-5, with D uncertain. Per the germline V gene, CDR1 is SQVTM and CDR2 is ANQGSEA. The CDR3 loop spans 10 amino acids. The CDR3 DNA reads TGCAGCGTGTACGAAGAGACCCAGCACTTC. Its translation is CSVYEETQHF.

This chain joins TRBV10-3 and TRBJ2-7, with D possibly TRBD1 on 6 matching bases. Germline loops: CDR1 ENHRY, CDR2 SYGVKD. Trimming took off 7 bases at V and 3 bases at J, with 16 bases between the two ends. The CDR3 is 14 residues long. CDR3 in DNA: TGTGCCATCACCAACAGGGACGGGCACTACGAGCAGTACTTC. It encodes CAITNRDGHYEQYF.